Below are 22 T cell receptor beta chains sequenced from a single sample in a study of blood T cells in healthy people across ages. A sample-barcoded 5' primer and a J-beta primer mix were used in a second PCR of roughly 7 to 11 cycles. MiXCR, run by TCRdb on the 5' RACE reads, gives a single entry per CDR3 protein. The sample records more than 500,000 distinct CDR3 sequences, 27% being singletons. Sequencing was done on a sample of blood. These receptors all stem from an older woman in good health.

This clonotype was picked up a small number of times. No conserved phenylalanine or tryptophan is present at the end of the CDR3, so a read error is the likely explanation. The rearrangement uses TRBV14 and TRBJ1-1, with D perhaps TRBD1 (5 bases). This CDR3 region has 14 residues. Trimming took off 0 bases at V and 11 bases at J, with 16 bases between the two ends. CDR1 and CDR2 (germline): SGHDN, FVKESK. The chain's CDR3 is CASSQDPGGMTAFL. In DNA, the CDR3 is TGTGCCAGCAGCCAAGATCCGGGGGGGATGACGGCTTTCCTT.

The chain carries TRBV6-6 and TRBJ2-7; 7 bases align to TRBD2. V gave up 6 bases and J gave up 3 bases; unmatched junction bases: 5. The CDR3 consists of 13 residues. Germline V gives CDR1 MNHNY, CDR2 SVGAGI (reference sequence). The CDR3 sequence is CASSQAGVYEQYF. CDR3 in DNA: TGTGCCAGCAGCCAGGCGGGGGTCTACGAGCAGTACTTC.

This clonotype was observed many times. This sequence joins TRBV6-2 or TRBV6-3 and TRBJ1-1, with D perhaps matching TRBD1 (5 bases). Trimming shortened V by 5 bases and J by 4 bases, and 17 bases separated the two germline ends. Germline V CDR1 and CDR2: MNHEY, SVGEGT. The CDR3 has 15 residues. The CDR3 protein is CASSPAGGFSTEAFF. As DNA, the CDR3 is TGTGCCAGCAGTCCCGCCGGGGGGTTTAGCACTGAAGCTTTCTTT.

This clonotype was detected a few times. The chain links TRBV20-1 to TRBJ1-4; unclear D gene. Germline-derived CDR1 and CDR2 are DFQATT and SNEGSKA (reference sequence). V lost 3 bases and J 0 bases, leaving 8 bases between the germline ends. The CDR3 loop spans 14 amino acids. The CDR3: CSARKPPTNEKLFF. For the CDR3, the DNA is TGCAGTGCTAGGAAGCCCCCAACTAATGAAAAACTGTTTTTT.

The chain is built from TRBV6-2 or TRBV6-3 and TRBJ1-2, with 7 bases that match TRBD1. The V segment lost 5 bases and the J segment 4 bases; nucleotides outside the gene matches: 16. Germline-derived CDR1 and CDR2 are MNHEY and SVGEGT. The CDR3 is 17 residues long. Written as DNA, the CDR3 is TGTGCCAGCAGTCTACCCGGTGAGGGGGCTCTCGGCTATGGCTACACCTTC. Encoded protein: CASSLPGEGALGYGYTF.

This clonotype was found once. This chain joins TRBV7-2 and TRBJ1-4, with D possibly being TRBD1 (5 bases). The V gene lost 3 bases and the J gene lost 8 bases, with 16 bases spanning the gap. In germline, CDR1 is SGHTA, CDR2 FQGNSA. The CDR3 is 15 residues long. CDR3 region: CASSLSASRAEKLFF. DNA for the CDR3: TGTGCCAGCAGCTTGTCTGCCTCCAGGGCGGAAAAACTGTTTTTT.

The V call is TRBV7-6, the J call TRBJ2-5, with 7 positions matching TRBD2. In germline, CDR1 is SGHVS, CDR2 FNYEAQ. V lost 4 bases to trimming and J lost 3 bases; unmatched junction nucleotides: 5. The CDR3 totals 14 residues. The CDR3, as DNA: TGTGCCAGCAGCTCAAGCGGGGCCAAAGAGACCCAGTACTTC. The encoded protein is CASSSSGAKETQYF.

Only a few counts were recorded for this clonotype. This rearrangement joins TRBV12-3 or TRBV12-4 to TRBJ1-2, with no clear D. This CDR3 comprises 14 residues. Trimming stripped 7 bases from V and 1 base from J, with 13 bases between. The CDR3 loop reads CASTESGRNYGYTF. Here the CDR3 DNA reads TGTGCCAGCACCGAATCAGGTCGTAACTATGGCTACACCTTC.

V is TRBV3-1 and J is TRBJ2-5, with D perhaps TRBD2 (7 bases). The CDR3 loop spans 15 amino acids. Germline CDR1 LGHDT, CDR2 YNNKEL (reference sequence). V was shortened by 3 bases and J by 4 bases, with 15 bases between the two germline ends. CDR3 DNA sequence: TGTGCCAGCAGCCACCTATGGGGGGGCGGAGAGACCCAGTACTTC. Its translation: CASSHLWGGGETQYF.

The gene calls are TRBV7-2 and TRBJ2-2, with D perhaps assigned TRBD1 or TRBD2 (6 bases each). The germline CDR1 and CDR2 sequences are SGHTA and FQGNSA. The V gene lost 10 bases and the J gene lost 5 bases, with 17 bases spanning the gap. This CDR3 spans 14 amino acids. The CDR3 region is CATKGGFGTGELFF. Here the CDR3 DNA reads TGTGCCACCAAGGGGGGCTTCGGGACCGGGGAGCTGTTTTTT. The full variable domain, with the rest looked up from reference TRBV7-2 and TRBJ2-2, is GAGVSQSPSNKVTEKGKDVELRCDPISGHTALYWYRQSLGQGLEFLIYFQGNSAPDKSGLPSDRFSAERTGGSVSTLTIQRTQQEDSAVYLCATKGGFGTGELFFGEGSRLTVL.

This chain joins TRBV20-1 and TRBJ1-4; 8 nucleotides align to TRBD1. Germline CDR1 reads DFQATT; CDR2 reads SNEGSKA (reference sequence). Losses at the gene ends were 0 bases for V and 2 bases for J; bases not matched to a gene: 5. The CDR3 spans 16 residues. The CDR3 reads CSARDAGGITNEKLFF. The CDR3 nucleotides are TGCAGTGCTAGAGATGCAGGGGGCATCACTAATGAAAAACTGTTTTTT.

This sequence joins TRBV15 and TRBJ2-1; the match to TRBD2 covers 9 bases. The CDR3 runs 17 residues. CDR1 LNHNV and CDR2 YYDKDF come from the germline V gene (reference sequence). After removal of 0 bases from V and 7 bases from J, the junction contained 10 bases not matched to a gene. CDR3 sequence: CATSRDSGGRAFNEQFF. CDR3 bases: TGTGCCACCAGCAGAGATTCGGGCGGGAGGGCCTTTAATGAGCAGTTCTTC.

J is TRBJ1-6 and V is TRBV19, with D perhaps matching TRBD1 (5 bases). Germline assignment: CDR1 LNHDA and CDR2 SQIVND (reference sequence). The CDR3 consists of 16 residues. Trimming stripped 5 bases from V and 4 bases from J, with 15 bases between. The CDR3 loop is CASSPSARAYNSPLHF. The CDR3 DNA follows: TGTGCCAGTAGTCCTTCGGCCAGGGCTTATAATTCACCCCTCCACTTT.

The chain has TRBV12-3 or TRBV12-4 and TRBJ2-4; D is undetermined. The CDR3 contains 15 residues. Trimming shortened V by 1 base and J by 1 base, and 8 bases separated the two germline ends. The CDR3 DNA follows: TGTGCCAGCAGTTTAGTTTCCGGCGCCAAAAACATTCAGTACTTC. Translated: CASSLVSGAKNIQYF.

In its sample, this clonotype was seen a few times. The junction departs from germline at one end; a sequencing error may be responsible. The chain employs TRBV3-1 and TRBJ2-7, with 11 bases aligning to TRBD2. Germline loops: CDR1 LGHDT, CDR2 YNNKEL (reference sequence). The CDR3 contains 18 residues. This CDR3 reads CASSQDQSSGGRSYEQYF. The CDR3 nucleotides are TGTGCTAGCAGCCAAGATCAATCTAGCGGGGGGAGATCCTACGAGCAGTACTTC.

The chain links TRBV3-1 to TRBJ1-4; no definite D call. CDR3 length: 14 residues. Germline V gene sequence: CDR1 LGHDT, CDR2 YNNKEL (reference sequence). V was pared by 4 bases and J by 2 bases, with 8 bases between. The CDR3 spells CASSPPETNEKLFF. CDR3 in DNA: TGTGCCAGCAGCCCGCCGGAGACTAATGAAAAACTGTTTTTT.

This clonotype occurred many times. The rearrangement links TRBV5-1 to TRBJ2-2; D uncertain. The CDR3 runs 14 residues. V dropped 1 base and J dropped 5 bases, with 9 bases sitting between them. The germline CDR1 and CDR2 sequences are SGHRS and YFSETQ. This CDR3 reads CASSLRVRTGELFF. The CDR3 DNA reads as TGCGCCAGCAGCTTGCGGGTGCGGACCGGGGAGCTGTTTTTT.

There are a few counts of this clonotype. This chain connects TRBV12-3 or TRBV12-4 to TRBJ2-5; D is possibly TRBD2 (6 bases). Trimming took 6 bases from V and 3 from J, leaving 11 bases between them. CDR3 length equals 13 residues. CDR3 DNA: TGTGCCAGCAGCCCCCGCGGGAAAGAGACCCAGTACTTC. Translation: CASSPRGKETQYF.

The chain links TRBV6-1 to TRBJ2-5; D assignment may be TRBD1 or TRBD2 (5 bases each). The better agreement between TRBJ2-7 and the DNA end casts doubt on the J call. Looked up from germline, CDR1 is MNHNS and CDR2 is SASEGT. CDR3 length: 15 residues. The CDR3 DNA reads TGTGCCAGCAGTGTGGCGGCAGGGAGCTCCTACGAGCAGTACTTC. It translates to CASSVAAGSSYEQYF.

The rearrangement uses TRBV12-3 or TRBV12-4 and TRBJ2-1; TRBD2 matches at 8 bases. The CDR3 is made up of 14 amino acids. The V and J ends lost 6 bases and 7 bases, in that order; junction bases with no gene match: 8. CDR3 bases: TGTGCCAGCAGCCGCGGGGGGATAGAGAATGAGCAGTTCTTC. Translated: CASSRGGIENEQFF.

The chain links TRBV4-2 to TRBJ2-2; D might be TRBD2 (6 bases). The CDR3 consists of 15 residues. Germline lookup yields CDR1 LGHNA and CDR2 YNFKEQ. V was pared by 0 bases and J by 4 bases, with 9 bases between. CDR3 loop: CASSQEGRRTGELFF. In DNA, the CDR3 is TGTGCCAGCAGCCAAGAAGGGAGGCGCACCGGGGAGCTGTTTTTT.

This clonotype was recorded a few times. The V call is TRBV9, the J call TRBJ1-4; weak D call: TRBD1 (5 bases). V shed 2 bases and J shed 5 bases, with 10 bases lying between them. CDR3 length: 14 residues. Germline CDR1 and CDR2: SGDLS and YYNGEE. The CDR3 nucleotides are TGTGCCAGCAGCGTGGGGCAGGCGAATGAAAAACTGTTTTTT. Translated: CASSVGQANEKLFF.